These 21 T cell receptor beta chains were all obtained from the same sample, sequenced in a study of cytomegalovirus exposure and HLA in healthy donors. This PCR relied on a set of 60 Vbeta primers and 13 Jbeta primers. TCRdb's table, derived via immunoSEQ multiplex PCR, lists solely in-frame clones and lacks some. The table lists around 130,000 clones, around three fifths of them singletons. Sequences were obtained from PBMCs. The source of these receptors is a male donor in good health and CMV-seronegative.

CDR3 loop: CAISESAGGSGTGELFF. CDR3 DNA sequence: TGTGCCATCAGTGAGTCAGCTGGGGGGTCGGGCACCGGGGAGCTGTTTTTT. The chain combines TRBV10-3 with TRBJ2-2; D perhaps matches TRBD2 (6 bases). The CDR3 spans 17 residues. V gave up 0 bases and J gave up 4 bases, with 15 bases separating them. Germline CDR1 is ENHRY and CDR2 is SYGVKD.

CDR3 residues: CASSFPGQSYEQYF. The CDR3 nucleotides are TGTGCCAGCAGTTTCCCAGGACAGTCCTACGAGCAGTACTTC. J is TRBJ2-7 and V is TRBV28; TRBD1 might be the D (6 bases). The CDR3 totals 14 residues. CDR1 MDHEN and CDR2 SYDVKM come from the germline V gene. V lost 3 bases, J lost 1 base, and 10 bases lay in between.

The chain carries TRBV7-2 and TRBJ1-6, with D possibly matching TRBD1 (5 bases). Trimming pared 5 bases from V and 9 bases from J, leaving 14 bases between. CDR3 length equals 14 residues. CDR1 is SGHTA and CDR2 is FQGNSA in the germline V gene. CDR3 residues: CASSPRREGSPLHF. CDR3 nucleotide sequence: TGTGCCAGCAGCCCCCGCAGGGAGGGTTCACCCCTCCACTTT.

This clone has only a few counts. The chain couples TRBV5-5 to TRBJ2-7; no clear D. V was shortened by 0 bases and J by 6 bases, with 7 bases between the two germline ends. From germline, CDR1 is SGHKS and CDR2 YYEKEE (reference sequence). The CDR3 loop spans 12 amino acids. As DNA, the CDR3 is TGTGCCAGCAGCTTGGATGTGAGCGAGCAGTACTTC. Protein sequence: CASSLDVSEQYF. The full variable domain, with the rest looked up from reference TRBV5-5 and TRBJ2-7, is DAGVTQSPTHLIKTRGQQVTLRCSPISGHKSVSWYQQVLGQGPQFIFQYYEKEERGRGNFPDRFSARQFPNYSSELNVNALLLGDSALYLCASSLDVSEQYFGPGTRLTVT.

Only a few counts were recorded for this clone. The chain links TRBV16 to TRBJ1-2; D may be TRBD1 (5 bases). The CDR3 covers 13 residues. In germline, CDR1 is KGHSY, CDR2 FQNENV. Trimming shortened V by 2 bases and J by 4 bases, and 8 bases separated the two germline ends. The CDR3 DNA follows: TGTGCCAGCAGCCAAGCGACAGTCTATGGCTACACCTTC. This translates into CASSQATVYGYTF. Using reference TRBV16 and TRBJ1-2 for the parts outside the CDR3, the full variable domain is GEEVAQTPKHLVRGEGQKAKLYCAPIKGHSYVFWYQQVLKNEFKFLISFQNENVFDETGMPKERFSAKCLPNSPCSLEIQATKLEDSAVYFCASSQATVYGYTFGSGTRLTVV.

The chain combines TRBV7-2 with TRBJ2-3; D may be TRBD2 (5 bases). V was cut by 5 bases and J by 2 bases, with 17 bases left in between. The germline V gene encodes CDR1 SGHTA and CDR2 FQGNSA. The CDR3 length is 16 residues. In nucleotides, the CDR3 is TGTGCCAGCAGCCGAGACTACTATTCAGCCACAGATACGCAGTATTTT. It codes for CASSRDYYSATDTQYF.

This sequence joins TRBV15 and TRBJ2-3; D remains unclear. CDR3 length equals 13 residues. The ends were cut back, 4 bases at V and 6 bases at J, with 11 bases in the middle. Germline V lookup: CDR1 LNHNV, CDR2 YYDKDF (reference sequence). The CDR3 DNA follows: TGTGCCACCAGCAACCTCTACGAGGATACGCAGTATTTT. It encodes CATSNLYEDTQYF.

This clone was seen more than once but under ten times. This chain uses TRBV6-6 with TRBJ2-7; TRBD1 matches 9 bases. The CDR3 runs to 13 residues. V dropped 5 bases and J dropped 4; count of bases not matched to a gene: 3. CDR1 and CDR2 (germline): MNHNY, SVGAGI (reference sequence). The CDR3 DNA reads TGTGCCAGCAGTGGAGGGACAGGGTACGAGCAGTACTTC. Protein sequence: CASSGGTGYEQYF.

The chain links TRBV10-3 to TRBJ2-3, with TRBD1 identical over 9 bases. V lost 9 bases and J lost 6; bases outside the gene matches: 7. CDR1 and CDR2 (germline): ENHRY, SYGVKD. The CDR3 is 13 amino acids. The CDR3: CAITPGQGDTQYF. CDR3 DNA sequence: TGTGCCATTACACCGGGACAGGGCGATACGCAGTATTTT.

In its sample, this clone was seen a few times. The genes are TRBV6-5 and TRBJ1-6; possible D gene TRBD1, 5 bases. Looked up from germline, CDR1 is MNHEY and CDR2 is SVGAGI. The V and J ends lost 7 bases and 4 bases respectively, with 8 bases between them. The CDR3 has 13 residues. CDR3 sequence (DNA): TGTGCCAGCACCCCAGGGTATAATTCACCCCTCCACTTT. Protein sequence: CASTPGYNSPLHF.

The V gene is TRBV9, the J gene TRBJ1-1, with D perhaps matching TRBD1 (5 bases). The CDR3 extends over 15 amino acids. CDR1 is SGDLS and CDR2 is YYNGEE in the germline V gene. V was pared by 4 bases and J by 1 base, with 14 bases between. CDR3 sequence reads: CASSPRGNRNTEAFF. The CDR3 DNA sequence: TGTGCCAGCAGCCCACGGGGGAATAGGAACACTGAAGCTTTCTTT.

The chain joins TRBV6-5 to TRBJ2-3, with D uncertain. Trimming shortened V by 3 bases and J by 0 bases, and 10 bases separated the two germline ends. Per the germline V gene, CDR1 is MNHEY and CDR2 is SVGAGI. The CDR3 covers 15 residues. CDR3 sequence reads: CASSYGQISTDTQYF. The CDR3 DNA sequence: TGTGCCAGCAGTTATGGCCAGATTAGCACAGATACGCAGTATTTT.

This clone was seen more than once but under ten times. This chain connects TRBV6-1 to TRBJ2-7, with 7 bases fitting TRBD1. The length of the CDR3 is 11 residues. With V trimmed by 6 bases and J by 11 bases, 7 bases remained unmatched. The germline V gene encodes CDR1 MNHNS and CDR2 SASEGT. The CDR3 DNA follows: TGTGCCAGCAGCACAGGGGATTTCAAGTACTTC. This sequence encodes CASSTGDFKYF.

DNA of the CDR3: TGTGCCAGCAGCGCCACTAGCGGGGCAAAAGAGACCCAGTACTTC. This encodes CASSATSGAKETQYF. The chain links TRBV7-2 to TRBJ2-5, with 10 bases that match TRBD2. V gave up 5 bases and J gave up 3 bases; unmatched junction bases: 6. This CDR3 comprises 15 residues. Germline V CDR1 and CDR2: SGHTA, FQGNSA. The full variable domain, rest sourced from reference TRBV7-2 and TRBJ2-5, is GAGVSQSPSNKVTEKGKDVELRCDPISGHTALYWYRQSLGQGLEFLIYFQGNSAPDKSGLPSDRFSAERTGGSVSTLTIQRTQQEDSAVYLCASSATSGAKETQYFGPGTRLLVL.

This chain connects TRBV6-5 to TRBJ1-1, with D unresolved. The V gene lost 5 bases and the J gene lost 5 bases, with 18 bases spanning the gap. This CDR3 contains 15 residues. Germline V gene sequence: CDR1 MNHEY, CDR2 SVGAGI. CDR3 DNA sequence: TGTGCCAGCAGTCCCCCAGGTTCCGGGAGGACTGAAGCTTTCTTT. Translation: CASSPPGSGRTEAFF.

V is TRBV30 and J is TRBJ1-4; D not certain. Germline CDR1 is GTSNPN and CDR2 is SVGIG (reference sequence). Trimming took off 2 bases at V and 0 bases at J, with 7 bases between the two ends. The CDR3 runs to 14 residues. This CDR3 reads CAWSFSPTNEKLFF. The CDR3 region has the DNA TGTGCCTGGAGTTTTTCTCCAACTAATGAAAAACTGTTTTTT.

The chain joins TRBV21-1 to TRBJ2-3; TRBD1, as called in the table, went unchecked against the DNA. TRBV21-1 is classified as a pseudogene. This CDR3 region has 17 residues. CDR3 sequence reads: CASSKYWKGLGTDTQYF. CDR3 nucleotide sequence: TGTGCCAGCAGCAAATATTGGAAGGGGTTGGGGACAGATACGCAGTATTTT.

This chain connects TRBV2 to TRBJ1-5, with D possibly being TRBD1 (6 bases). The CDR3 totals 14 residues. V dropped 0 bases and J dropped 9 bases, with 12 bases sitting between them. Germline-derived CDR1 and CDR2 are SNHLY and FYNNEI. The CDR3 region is CASSEAGGGPPQHF. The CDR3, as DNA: TGTGCCAGCAGTGAAGCAGGGGGTGGGCCGCCCCAGCATTTT.

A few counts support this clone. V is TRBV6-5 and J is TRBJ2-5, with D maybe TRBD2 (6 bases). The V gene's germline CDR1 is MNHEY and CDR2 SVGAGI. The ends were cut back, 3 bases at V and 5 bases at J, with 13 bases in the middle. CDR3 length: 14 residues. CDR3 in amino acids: CASSYTSGGETQYF. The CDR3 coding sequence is TGTGCCAGCAGTTATACCAGCGGAGGGGAGACCCAGTACTTC.

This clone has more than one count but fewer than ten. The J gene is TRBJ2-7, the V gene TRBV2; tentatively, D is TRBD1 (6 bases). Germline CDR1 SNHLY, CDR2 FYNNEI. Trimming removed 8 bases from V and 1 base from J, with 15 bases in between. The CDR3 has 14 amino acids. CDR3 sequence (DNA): TGTGCCAGCTCCAGGACAGTTTCTTCCTACGAGCAGTACTTC. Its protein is CASSRTVSSYEQYF.

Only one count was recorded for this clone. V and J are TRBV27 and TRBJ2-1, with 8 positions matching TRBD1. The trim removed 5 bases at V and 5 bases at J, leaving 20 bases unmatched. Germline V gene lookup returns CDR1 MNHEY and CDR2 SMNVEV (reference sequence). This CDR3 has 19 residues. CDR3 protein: CASSRTRMRQGRENNEQFF. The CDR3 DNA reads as TGTGCCAGCAGTAGGACACGGATGAGACAGGGGAGAGAGAACAATGAGCAGTTCTTC.